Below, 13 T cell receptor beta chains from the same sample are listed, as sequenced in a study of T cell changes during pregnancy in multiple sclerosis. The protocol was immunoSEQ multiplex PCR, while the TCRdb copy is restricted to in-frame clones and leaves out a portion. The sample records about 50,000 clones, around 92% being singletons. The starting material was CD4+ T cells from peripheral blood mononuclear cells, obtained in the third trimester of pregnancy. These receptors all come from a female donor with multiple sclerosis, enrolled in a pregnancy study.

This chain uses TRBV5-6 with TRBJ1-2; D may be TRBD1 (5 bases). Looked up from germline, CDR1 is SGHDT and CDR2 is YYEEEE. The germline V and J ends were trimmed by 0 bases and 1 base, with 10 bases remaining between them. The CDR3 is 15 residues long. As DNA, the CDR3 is TGTGCCAGCAGCTTGGTTCGGGGGAATAACTATGGCTACACCTTC. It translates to CASSLVRGNNYGYTF.

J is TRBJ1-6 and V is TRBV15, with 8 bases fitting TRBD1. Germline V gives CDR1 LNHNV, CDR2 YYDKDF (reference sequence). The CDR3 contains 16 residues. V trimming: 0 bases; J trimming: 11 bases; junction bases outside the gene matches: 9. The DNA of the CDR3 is TGTGCCACCAGCAGAGATCCCGGGACAGGAAAAACACCCCTCCACTTT. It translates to CATSRDPGTGKTPLHF.

The CDR3 is CATLSTGLAKNEQFF. The CDR3 bases are TGTGCCACCTTATCCACAGGGTTGGCCAAGAATGAGCAGTTCTTC. The chain employs TRBV6-6 and TRBJ2-1; TRBD1 might be the D (6 bases). Trimming stripped 10 bases from V and 7 bases from J, with 23 bases between. This CDR3 spans 15 amino acids. The V gene's germline CDR1 is MNHNY and CDR2 SVGAGI (reference sequence).

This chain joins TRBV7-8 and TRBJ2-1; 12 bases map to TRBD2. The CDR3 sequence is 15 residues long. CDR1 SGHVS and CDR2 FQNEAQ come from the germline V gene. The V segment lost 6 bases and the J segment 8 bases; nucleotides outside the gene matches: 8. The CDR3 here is CASRRSSGGADEQFF. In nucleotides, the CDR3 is TGTGCCAGCAGGAGGTCTAGCGGGGGGGCCGATGAGCAGTTCTTC.

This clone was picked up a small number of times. Here the CDR3 reads CASTLGLNTEAFF. DNA for the CDR3: TGTGCCAGTACCCTTGGGCTAAACACTGAAGCTTTCTTT. V and J are TRBV19 and TRBJ1-1; D is ambiguous. From germline, CDR1 is LNHDA and CDR2 SQIVND (reference sequence). V was trimmed by 7 bases and J by 2 bases, leaving 11 bases between them. CDR3 length equals 13 residues.

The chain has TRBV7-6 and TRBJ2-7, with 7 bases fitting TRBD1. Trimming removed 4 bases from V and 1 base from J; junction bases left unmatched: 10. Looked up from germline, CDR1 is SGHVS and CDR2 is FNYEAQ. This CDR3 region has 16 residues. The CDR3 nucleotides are TGTGCCAGCAGCTCCCAGGCCACAGGGGTATCCTACGAGCAGTACTTC. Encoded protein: CASSSQATGVSYEQYF. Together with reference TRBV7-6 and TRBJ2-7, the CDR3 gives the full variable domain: GAGVSQSPRYKVTKRGQDVALRCDPISGHVSLYWYRQALGQGPEFLTYFNYEAQQDKSGLPNDRFSAERPEGSISTLTIQRTEQRDSAMYRCASSSQATGVSYEQYFGPGTRLTVT.

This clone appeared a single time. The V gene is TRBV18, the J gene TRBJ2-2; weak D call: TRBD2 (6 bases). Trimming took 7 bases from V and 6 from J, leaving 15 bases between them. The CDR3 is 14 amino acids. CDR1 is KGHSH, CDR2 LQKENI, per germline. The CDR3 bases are TGTGCCAGCTTCACCACGCGGGATCCCGGGGAGCTGTTTTTT. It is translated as CASFTTRDPGELFF.

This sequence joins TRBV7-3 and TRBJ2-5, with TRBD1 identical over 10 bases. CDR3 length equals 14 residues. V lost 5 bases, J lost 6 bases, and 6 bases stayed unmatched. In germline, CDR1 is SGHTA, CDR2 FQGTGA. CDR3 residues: CASSVGQGEKTQYF. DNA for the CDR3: TGTGCCAGCAGCGTTGGACAGGGGGAAAAGACCCAGTACTTC.

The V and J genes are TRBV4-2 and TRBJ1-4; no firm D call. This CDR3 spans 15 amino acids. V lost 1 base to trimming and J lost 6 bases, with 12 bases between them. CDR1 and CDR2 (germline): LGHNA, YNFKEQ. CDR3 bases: TGTGCCAGCAGCCAAGCCGAAGACTCCTATGAAAAACTGTTTTTT. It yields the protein CASSQAEDSYEKLFF.

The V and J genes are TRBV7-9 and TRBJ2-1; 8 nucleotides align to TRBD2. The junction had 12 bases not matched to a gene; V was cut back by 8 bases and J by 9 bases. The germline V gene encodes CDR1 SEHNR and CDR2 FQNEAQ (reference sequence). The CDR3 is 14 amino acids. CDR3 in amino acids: CASRLSGGLSEQFF. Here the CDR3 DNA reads TGTGCCAGCCGGCTAAGCGGGGGATTAAGTGAGCAGTTCTTC.

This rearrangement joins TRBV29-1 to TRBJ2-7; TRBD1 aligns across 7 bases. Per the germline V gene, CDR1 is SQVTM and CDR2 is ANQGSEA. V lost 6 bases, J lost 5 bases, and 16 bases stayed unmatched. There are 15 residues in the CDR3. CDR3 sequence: CSVLGDDRVGHEQYF. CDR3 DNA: TGCAGCGTATTGGGGGATGACAGGGTAGGCCACGAGCAGTACTTC.

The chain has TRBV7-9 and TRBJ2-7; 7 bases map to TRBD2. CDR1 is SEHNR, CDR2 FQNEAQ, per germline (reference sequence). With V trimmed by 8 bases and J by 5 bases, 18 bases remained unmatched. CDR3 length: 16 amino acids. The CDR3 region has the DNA TGTGCCAGCCAACGAAACAGGTCCCCGGGAGGAGACGAGCAGTACTTC. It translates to CASQRNRSPGGDEQYF.

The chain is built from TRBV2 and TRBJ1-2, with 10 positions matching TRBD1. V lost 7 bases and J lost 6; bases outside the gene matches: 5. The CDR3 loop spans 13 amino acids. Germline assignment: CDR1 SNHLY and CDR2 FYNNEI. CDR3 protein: CASITDRGDGYTF. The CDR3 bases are TGTGCCAGCATCACGGACAGGGGGGATGGCTACACCTTC. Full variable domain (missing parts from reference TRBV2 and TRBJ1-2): EPEVTQTPSHQVTQMGQEVILRCVPISNHLYFYWYRQILGQKVEFLVSFYNNEISEKSEIFDDQFSVERPDGSNFTLKIRSTKLEDSAMYFCASITDRGDGYTFGSGTRLTVV.